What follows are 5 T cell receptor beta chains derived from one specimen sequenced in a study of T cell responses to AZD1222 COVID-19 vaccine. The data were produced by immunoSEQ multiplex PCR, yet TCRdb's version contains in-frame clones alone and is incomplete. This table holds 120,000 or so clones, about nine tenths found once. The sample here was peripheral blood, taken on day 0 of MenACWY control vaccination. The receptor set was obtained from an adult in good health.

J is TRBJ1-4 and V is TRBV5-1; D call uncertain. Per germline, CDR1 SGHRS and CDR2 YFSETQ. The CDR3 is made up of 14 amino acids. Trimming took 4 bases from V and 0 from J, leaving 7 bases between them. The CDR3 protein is CASSHQATNEKLFF. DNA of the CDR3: TGCGCCAGCAGCCACCAAGCAACTAATGAAAAACTGTTTTTT. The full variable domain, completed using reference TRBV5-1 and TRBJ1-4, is KAGVTQTPRYLIKTRGQQVTLSCSPISGHRSVSWYQQTPGQGLQFLFEYFSETQRNKGNFPGRFSGRQFSNSRSEMNVSTLELGDSALYLCASSHQATNEKLFFGSGTQLSVL.

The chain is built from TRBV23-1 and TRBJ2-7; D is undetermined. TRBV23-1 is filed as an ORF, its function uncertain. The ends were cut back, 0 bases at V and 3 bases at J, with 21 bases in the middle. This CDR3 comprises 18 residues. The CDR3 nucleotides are TGCGCCAGCAGTCAATCGGAGCGACCTGGGCGGCAGAGCTACGAGCAGTACTTC. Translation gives CASSQSERPGRQSYEQYF.

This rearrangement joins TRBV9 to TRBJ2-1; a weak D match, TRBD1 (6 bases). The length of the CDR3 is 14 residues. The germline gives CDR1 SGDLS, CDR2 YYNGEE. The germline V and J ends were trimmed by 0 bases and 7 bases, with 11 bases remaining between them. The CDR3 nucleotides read TGTGCCAGCAGCGTAGGACAGGTCAGTAATGAGCAGTTCTTC. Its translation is CASSVGQVSNEQFF.

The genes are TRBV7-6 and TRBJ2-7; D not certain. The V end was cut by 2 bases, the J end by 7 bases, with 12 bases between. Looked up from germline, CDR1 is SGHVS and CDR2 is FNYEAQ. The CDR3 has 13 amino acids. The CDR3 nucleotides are TGTGCCAGCAGCTTATTCGGAGACTGGGAGCAGTACTTC. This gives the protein CASSLFGDWEQYF.

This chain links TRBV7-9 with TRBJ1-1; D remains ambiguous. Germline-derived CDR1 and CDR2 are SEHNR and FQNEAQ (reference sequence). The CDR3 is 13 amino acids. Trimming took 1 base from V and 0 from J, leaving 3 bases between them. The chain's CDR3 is CASSLVLNTEAFF. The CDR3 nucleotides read TGTGCCAGCAGCTTAGTATTGAACACTGAAGCTTTCTTT.